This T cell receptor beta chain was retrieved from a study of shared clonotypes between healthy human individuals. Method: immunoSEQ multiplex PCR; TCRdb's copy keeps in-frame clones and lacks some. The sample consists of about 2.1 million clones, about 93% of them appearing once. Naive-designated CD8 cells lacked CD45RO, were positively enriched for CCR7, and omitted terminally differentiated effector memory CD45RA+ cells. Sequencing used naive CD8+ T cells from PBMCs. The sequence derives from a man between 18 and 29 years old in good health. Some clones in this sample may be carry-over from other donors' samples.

The CDR3 spells CASSSRGPSYEQYF. CDR3 DNA sequence: TGTGCCAGCAGCTCCAGAGGGCCCTCCTACGAGCAGTACTTC. The rearrangement links TRBV7-2 to TRBJ2-7, with a tentative D call TRBD2 (5 bases). The CDR3 length is 14 residues. Looked up from germline, CDR1 is SGHTA and CDR2 is FQGNSA. V shed 4 bases and J shed 0 bases, with 10 bases lying between them. Based on the CDR3 plus reference TRBV7-2 and TRBJ2-7, the full variable domain is GAGVSQSPSNKVTEKGKDVELRCDPISGHTALYWYRQSLGQGLEFLIYFQGNSAPDKSGLPSDRFSAERTGGSVSTLTIQRTQQEDSAVYLCASSSRGPSYEQYFGPGTRLTVT.